The source of this T cell receptor beta chain is a study of blood T cell repertoires in COVID-19. Across the whole study: PBMCs, B-cell-depleted T cells, or T cells provided the cDNA or gDNA that made up the material.

The CDR3 spans 14 residues. V dropped 6 bases and J dropped 2 bases, with 13 bases sitting between them. Germline V gene lookup returns CDR1 SGHNT and CDR2 YENEEA. In the authors' workflow: Reference gene primer amplification in the assay estimated nucleated cell counts. Profiled with immunoSEQ multiplex PCR; TCRdb holds only in-frame clones, not every one. The V and J calls and the clone size are those of that table, but D and trimming were determined from the DNA. The table shows about 8,300 clones, with around 90% occurring only once. The receptor was isolated from a human donor in a cohort sampled during active COVID-19. The V call is TRBV11-3, the J call TRBJ2-5, with a weak D call TRBD1 (6 bases). The sample was peripheral blood. CDR3 sequence: CASRARGNQETQYF. CDR3 DNA: TGTGCCAGCAGGGCAAGGGGGAATCAAGAGACCCAGTACTTC.